Given below is one T cell receptor (beta chain) in context. Its antigen is still unknown. No base qualities exist here, and no much larger clone lies one base off it. These data are taken from a study of identical twins (dated by TCRdb to the mid-2010s). At the level of the whole study: To test whether fetal clonotypes persist, the study used deep sequencing on TCR alpha and beta repertoires from monozygotic twins, unrelated adults of various ages, and cord blood. To rule out contamination, the twin experiments were replicated at different times with different library preparation protocols.

All donors were healthy Caucasians. The CDR3 goes from the cysteine to the phenylalanine over 14 residues. Only the CDR3 part of the read is kept: 42 bases, read in frame from the first base. V is cut by 4 bases and J by 6 bases, and the space between the germline ends is 15 bases. The germline V gene specifies SGHRS as CDR1 and YFSETQ as CDR2. On the study overall, not on this receptor specifically: Fewer insertions were carried by abundant cord blood beta clonotypes; a weaker similar trend was observed in young adult naive repertoires, while no such trend was observed in memory repertoires. Conclusions relied on cross-sectional statistical analysis, since the same donors could not be followed over many years. Zero-insertion analyses could be partly confounded by invariant T cells such as MAIT and iNKT, though diverse VJ usage argued against such confounding for most clonotypes. In monozygotic twins, out-of-frame TCR alpha sharing was systematically underestimated by recombination models, although the models agreed with sharing between unrelated individuals. Compared with coincidental sharing between unrelated individuals, out-of-frame TCR alpha sequences shared between twins had an excess of sequences with low generation probability. The excess sharing between twins in beta out-of-frame sequences was weaker because fewer shared sequences reduced the signal-to-noise ratio.

Library construction relied on 5' RACE. Instrument on record: Illumina HiSeq 2000. Template switching introduced a universal primer binding site; the final cDNA contained a unique molecular identifier, enabling accurate counting of TCR cDNA molecules. First-strand cDNA for TCR alpha and beta chains was synthesized from specific primers in the conserved constant-segment region. To control for contamination, every cDNA library was double barcoded, receiving both a SMART-Mk sample barcode and Illumina barcodes. Two successive PCR steps introduced TruSeq adapter sequences along with Illumina sample barcodes. The Illumina HiSeq platform was used with custom primers to sequence TCR alpha and beta cDNA libraries. The authors' pipeline ran thus. Unique molecular identifiers were extracted from raw reads with MiGEC, and CDR3 positions were determined with MiXCR. Recombination models were inferred per individual with the repgenHMM and IGoR tools using an EM algorithm. Shared clonotype analysis was performed with the tcR package in R, normalizing sharing by the product of cloneset sizes. To study raw recombination free of thymic and clonal selection effects, out-of-frame nonproductive sequences were analyzed. TCRdb reanalyzed the raw reads on its own, using fastp at Q25 for trimming and MiXCR for clone calling, and kept in-frame beta chains. When rows share a CDR3 protein, they turn into one entry using the most common DNA and genes. Here the V and J calls rest on TCRdb's processing, not on the authors' analysis. In this sample the table shows 1.5 million to 2 million distinct CDR3 sequences, roughly 35% of which occur a single time. The ten largest clones add up to less than 0.35% of the sample.

Recombination joined TRBV5-1 with TRBJ2-3; a tentative D match to TRBD1 spans 6 bases. Sequencing was performed on cord blood. This clonotype originated in a newborn girl in good health. The CDR3 here reads CASSILGGGDTQYF. The DNA is as follows: TGCGCCAGCAGCATTCTGGGTGGGGGCGATACGCAGTATTTT.